Described below is a single T cell receptor (beta chain) sequence and its context. Its antigen is still unknown. The entry originates in a study of T cells in Graves' hyperthyroidism and ophthalmopathy. In the study overall: Blood from the periphery was taken at initial diagnosis, before any treatment. General study results and limits: A 13 V-J model separated ophthalmopathy from stable hyperthyroidism.

The investigators amplified TCR beta CDR3 regions from RNA transcripts. TCR CDR3 regions were first amplified by RT-PCR with HTBI primers. TCRdb re-analysed the multiplex PCR reads in MiXCR, keeping a single row per CDR3 protein. The table records about 600,000 distinct CDR3 sequences, 14% of them present only once. Trimming removed 3 bases from V and 4 bases from J; junction bases left unmatched: 10. In germline, CDR1 is SGDLS, CDR2 YYNGEE. The length of the CDR3 is 16 residues. The TCR originated in a young woman with Graves' ophthalmopathy. The rearrangement uses TRBV9 and TRBJ2-1, with 7 bases aligning to TRBD2. The sequenced material came from blood. The CDR3: CASSELSGRAYNEQFF. The CDR3, as DNA: TGTGCCAGCAGCGAGCTTAGTGGGAGGGCTTACAATGAGCAGTTCTTC.